This is a list of T cell receptor beta chains from one sample in a study of control samples from healthy donors and cancer patients. TCRdb's table, derived via immunoSEQ multiplex PCR, lists solely in-frame clones and lacks some. This sample has about 120,000 clones; 93% occur once, and the top ten carry about 2.6%. The sample comprised blood. The receptors were sampled from a man aged 25-40 years in good health. Each CDR3 is given with its conserved first and last residue. The order of the fields is V gene, D gene, J gene, clone size, CDR3 protein, CDR3 DNA. A D gene is named only where the DNA matches it firmly. Only part of the rows carry a size: once, few, many, or a class if the clone is expanded.

TRBV5-1,.,TRBJ1-2,.,CASSLGTNYGYTF,TGCGCCAGCAGCTTGGGCACTAACTATGGCTACACCTTC
TRBV27,.,TRBJ1-5,.,CASSPISGIDQPQHF,TGTGCCAGCAGTCCCATAAGTGGCATAGACCAGCCCCAGCATTTT
TRBV11-2,.,TRBJ1-3,.,CASSLVSNLGAGNTIYF,TGTGCCAGCAGCTTAGTCTCAAATTTGGGGGCTGGAAACACCATATATTTT
TRBV6-5,.,TRBJ2-1,.,CASRTNWAYNEQFF,TGTGCCAGCAGGACTAACTGGGCCTACAATGAGCAGTTCTTC
TRBV30,.,TRBJ1-3,.,CAWSRPASSGNTIYF,TGTGCCTGGAGTCGGCCAGCCAGCTCTGGAAACACCATATATTTT
TRBV5-6,.,TRBJ1-2,.,CASSLVVGMGYTF,TGTGCCAGCAGCTTGGTGGTAGGGATGGGCTACACCTTC
TRBV7-2,.,TRBJ1-1,.,CASSLEVNTEAFF,TGTGCCAGCAGCTTGGAGGTGAACACTGAAGCTTTCTTT
TRBV5-6,TRBD1,TRBJ1-1,.,CASSADRGISNTEAFF,TGTGCCAGCAGCGCAGACAGGGGTATCTCGAACACTGAAGCTTTCTTT
TRBV10-2,.,TRBJ1-3,.,CASSYGGRSGNTIYF,TGCGCCAGCAGCTACGGGGGCCGATCCGGAAACACCATATATTTT
TRBV5-6,TRBD1,TRBJ2-2,.,CASSPWDRGTGELFF,TGTGCCAGCAGCCCATGGGACAGGGGGACCGGGGAGCTGTTTTTT
TRBV19,.,TRBJ1-1,.,CASTWGGPTSEAFF,TGTGCCAGTACCTGGGGGGGGCCTACGTCTGAAGCTTTCTTT
TRBV12-3/TRBV12-4,.,TRBJ2-7,.,CASSTTWPYEQYF,TGTGCCAGCAGCACAACCTGGCCCTACGAGCAGTACTTC
TRBV14,.,TRBJ2-7,.,CASSPGRFYEQYF,TGTGCCAGCAGCCCGGGGCGTTTCTACGAGCAGTACTTC
TRBV24-1,TRBD1,TRBJ1-2,.,CATSGSTGQFSGYTF,TGTGCCACCAGTGGCTCTACGGGACAGTTCTCTGGCTACACCTTC
TRBV11-2,TRBD1,TRBJ1-2,.,CASSQPRGNSGYTF,TGTGCCAGCAGCCAACCCAGGGGGAATTCGGGCTACACCTTC
TRBV19,TRBD1,TRBJ2-2,.,CASSPDRGFNTGELFF,TGTGCCAGTAGTCCCGACAGGGGGTTTAACACCGGGGAGCTGTTTTTT
TRBV10-2,TRBD1,TRBJ1-5,.,CASSVTGGGGQPQHF,TGCGCCAGCAGCGTGACAGGGGGCGGCGGTCAGCCCCAGCATTTT
TRBV18,.,TRBJ2-1,.,CASSPFYEGNKFF,TGTGCCAGCTCACCATTTTATGAGGGGAATAAGTTCTTC
TRBV13,.,TRBJ2-3,.,CASSLGPPGDTQYF,TGTGCCAGCAGCTTAGGGCCGCCGGGAGATACGCAGTATTTT
TRBV9,.,TRBJ2-3,.,CASSAQTDTQYF,TGTGCCAGCAGCGCCCAGACAGATACGCAGTATTTT
TRBV28,.,TRBJ2-5,.,CASGSVRDTVEETQYF,TGTGCCAGCGGCTCCGTTCGGGACACGGTGGAAGAGACCCAGTACTTC
TRBV6-5,.,TRBJ1-6,.,CASSYSTGSPLHF,TGTGCCAGCAGTTACTCGACGGGCTCACCCCTCCACTTT
TRBV7-9,TRBD1,TRBJ1-1,.,CASSLQGAGTEAFF,TGTGCCAGCAGCTTACAGGGGGCTGGCACTGAAGCTTTCTTT
TRBV14,.,TRBJ1-2,.,CASSQETAQVLYGYTF,TGTGCCAGCAGCCAAGAAACCGCACAGGTCCTCTATGGCTACACCTTC
TRBV4-1,.,TRBJ2-1,.,CASSHGLGEQFF,TGCGCCAGCAGCCATGGGTTGGGTGAGCAGTTCTTC
TRBV4-1,TRBD2,TRBJ2-1,.,CASCMLAGGPYEQFF,TGCGCCAGCTGTATGCTAGCGGGGGGGCCATATGAGCAGTTCTTC
TRBV9,TRBD1,TRBJ1-1,.,CASSAGQGGTEAFF,TGTGCCAGCAGCGCCGGACAGGGTGGCACTGAAGCTTTCTTT
TRBV4-2,TRBD2,TRBJ2-5,.,CASSQDGSSGGGQETQYF,TGTGCCAGCAGCCAAGATGGGTCTAGCGGGGGGGGCCAAGAGACCCAGTACTTC
TRBV28,.,TRBJ2-6,once,CASSWDSGANVLTF,TGTGCCAGCAGTTGGGACTCTGGGGCCAACGTCCTGACTTTC
TRBV6-5,.,TRBJ1-1,.,CATKGRVNTEAFF,TGTGCCACCAAAGGACGGGTGAACACTGAAGCTTTCTTT
TRBV21-1,.,TRBJ2-7,.,CASSRTDRVTHEQYF,TGTGCCAGCAGCAGGACTGACAGGGTCACCCACGAGCAGTACTTC
TRBV28,.,TRBJ1-6,.,CASSLAGVNSPLHF,TGTGCCAGCAGTTTAGCAGGGGTAAATTCACCCCTCCACTTT
TRBV6-4,.,TRBJ2-5,.,CASRGGETQYF,TGTGCCAGCAGGGGGGGAGAGACCCAGTACTTC
TRBV7-9,.,TRBJ2-2,.,CASSLGEVGLYTNTGELFF,TGTGCCAGCAGCTTAGGGGAGGTCGGTCTATATACGAACACCGGGGAGCTGTTTTTT
TRBV7-9,TRBD1,TRBJ2-3,once,CASSFATGVTDTQYF,TGTGCCAGCAGCTTCGCCACAGGGGTCACAGATACGCAGTATTTT
TRBV5-1,TRBD1,TRBJ1-4,.,CASSYRGLSEKLFF,TGCGCCAGCAGCTACAGGGGGCTCAGTGAAAAACTGTTTTTT
TRBV5-4,.,TRBJ1-1,.,CASSSGHPNTEAFF,TGTGCCAGCAGCTCGGGACACCCGAACACTGAAGCTTTCTTT
TRBV4-1,.,TRBJ1-4,.,CASSQVIRGENEKLFF,TGCGCCAGCAGCCAAGTGATCAGGGGCGAAAATGAAAAACTGTTTTTT
TRBV19,.,TRBJ1-1,.,CASSMARGPEAFF,TGTGCCAGTAGTATGGCCAGGGGACCTGAAGCTTTCTTT
TRBV5-1,.,TRBJ1-1,.,CASSLGRGEAFF,TGCGCCAGCAGCTTAGGGCGGGGTGAAGCTTTCTTT
TRBV12-3/TRBV12-4,.,TRBJ1-6,.,CASSLRGGSPLHF,TGTGCCAGCAGCCTTCGCGGGGGATCACCCCTCCACTTT
TRBV7-6,TRBD2,TRBJ2-5,.,CASSLVAGGQETQYF,TGTGCCAGCAGCTTAGTAGCGGGGGGCCAAGAGACCCAGTACTTC
TRBV7-9,TRBD1,TRBJ1-6,.,CASSLQGGWGRPPLHF,TGTGCCAGCAGCTTACAGGGGGGTTGGGGCCGGCCACCCCTCCACTTT
TRBV24-1,TRBD2,TRBJ2-1,.,CATSGEGLAGGHEQFF,TGTGCCACCAGTGGGGAGGGACTAGCGGGGGGACATGAGCAGTTCTTC
TRBV10-2,.,TRBJ2-2,.,CASTGMGGASGELFF,TGCGCCAGCACTGGGATGGGGGGGGCGTCCGGGGAGCTGTTTTTT
TRBV4-1,.,TRBJ1-1,.,CASRLDGLNTEAFF,TGCGCCAGCAGACTAGACGGACTGAACACTGAAGCTTTCTTT
TRBV6-5,.,TRBJ1-1,.,CASRSLGGTTEAFF,TGTGCCAGCAGATCCCTCGGGGGTACCACTGAAGCTTTCTTT
TRBV24-1,TRBD1,TRBJ1-1,.,CATSDHRGSTEAFF,TGTGCCACCAGTGATCACAGGGGGTCCACTGAAGCTTTCTTT
TRBV10-1,.,TRBJ2-3,.,CASSDGARTDTQYF,TGCGCCAGCAGTGATGGGGCCCGCACAGATACGCAGTATTTT
TRBV6-6,.,TRBJ2-2,.,CASSYTQGNTGELFF,TGTGCCAGCAGTTACACGCAGGGCAACACCGGGGAGCTGTTTTTT
TRBV5-4,TRBD2,TRBJ2-1,.,CASSGGSGGTRSYNEQFF,TGTGCCAGCAGCGGGGGGAGCGGGGGGACCCGCTCCTACAATGAGCAGTTCTTC
TRBV6-6,.,TRBJ2-7,.,CASRTGGEQYF,TGTGCCAGCAGGACAGGAGGCGAGCAGTACTTC
TRBV19,.,TRBJ2-7,.,CASSPSGAPYEQYF,TGTGCCAGTAGTCCTTCCGGGGCGCCCTACGAGCAGTACTTC
TRBV7-2,TRBD1,TRBJ2-1,.,CASSVRTGNYNEQFF,TGTGCCAGCAGCGTTAGGACAGGGAACTACAATGAGCAGTTCTTC